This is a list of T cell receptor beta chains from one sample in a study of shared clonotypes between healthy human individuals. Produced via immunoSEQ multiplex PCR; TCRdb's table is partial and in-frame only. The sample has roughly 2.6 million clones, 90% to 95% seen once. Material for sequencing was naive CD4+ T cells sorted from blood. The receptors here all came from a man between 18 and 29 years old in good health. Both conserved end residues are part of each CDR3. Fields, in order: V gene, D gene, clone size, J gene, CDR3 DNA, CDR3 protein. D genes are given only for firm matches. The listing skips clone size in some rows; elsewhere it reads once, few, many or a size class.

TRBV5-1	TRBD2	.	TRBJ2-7	TGCGCCAGCAGCTCTACTAGCGGCTCCTACGAGCAGTACTTC	CASSSTSGSYEQYF
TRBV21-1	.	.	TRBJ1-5	TGTGCCAGCAGCCGAATACGGGGACAGCCGAACAATCAGCCCCAGCATTTT	CASSRIRGQPNNQPQHF
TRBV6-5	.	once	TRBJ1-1	TGTGCCAGCTGGCCAGGGAGAGCGGCTGAAGCTTTCTTT	CASWPGRAAEAFF
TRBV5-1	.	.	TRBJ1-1	TGCGCCAGCAGCTTGTGGGACACGCACACTGAAGCTTTCTTT	CASSLWDTHTEAFF
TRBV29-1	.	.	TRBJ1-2	TGCAGCGCTCGGGGGGGGCGACGGGATGGCTACACCTTC	CSARGGRRDGYTF
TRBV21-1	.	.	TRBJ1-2	TGTGCCAGCAGCCCCTTAATGTGGGGCTACACCTTC	CASSPLMWGYTF
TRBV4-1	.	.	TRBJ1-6	TGCGCCAGCGACCAAGGATATTCCAATTCACCCCTCCACTTT	CASDQGYSNSPLHF
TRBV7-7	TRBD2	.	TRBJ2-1	TGTGCTAGCAGCTTAGAGGCTAGCGGGAGGCTCCACAATGAGCAGTTCTTC	CASSLEASGRLHNEQFF
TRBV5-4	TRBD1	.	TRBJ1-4	TGTGCCAGCAGCCTACGGGACAGTGAAAAACTGTTTTTT	CASSLRDSEKLFF
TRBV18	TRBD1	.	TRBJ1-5	TGTGCCAGCTCACCTCAGGGGGGGAATCAGCCCCAGCATTTT	CASSPQGGNQPQHF
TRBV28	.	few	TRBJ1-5	TGTGCCAGCCATCGCCTTTTCGATCAGCCCCAGCATTTT	CASHRLFDQPQHF
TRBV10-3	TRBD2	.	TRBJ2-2	TGTGCCATCAGTACTAGCGGACTGAACACCGGGGAGCTGTTTTTT	CAISTSGLNTGELFF
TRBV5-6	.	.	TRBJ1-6	TGTGCCAGCAGCTCTACCTATCCCCGGGACGGGTATTCACCCCTCCACTTT	CASSSTYPRDGYSPLHF
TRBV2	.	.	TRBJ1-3	TGTGCCAGCAGTGAAGAGGTCAGGGCGGGAAACACCATATATTTT	CASSEEVRAGNTIYF
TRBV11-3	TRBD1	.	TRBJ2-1	TGTGCCAGCAGCTTAGCCGGGACAGGGGATAATGAGCAGTTCTTC	CASSLAGTGDNEQFF
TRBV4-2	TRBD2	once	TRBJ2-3	TGTGCCAGCAGCCAAGAGGGTAGCGGGGGTGCCACGCAGTATTTT	CASSQEGSGGATQYF
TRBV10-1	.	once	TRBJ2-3	TGCGCCAGCAGTCTTATGGGTAGGGATACAGATACGCAGTATTTT	CASSLMGRDTDTQYF
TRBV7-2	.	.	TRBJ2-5	TGTGCCAGCAGCCCGGGGAGCGGGCTAGCAGAGACCCAGTACTTC	CASSPGSGLAETQYF
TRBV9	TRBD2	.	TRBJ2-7	TGTGCCAGCAGCGTAGAGGCGGGGGGGCCAGTGGAGCAGTACTTC	CASSVEAGGPVEQYF
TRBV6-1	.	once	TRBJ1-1	TGTGCCAGCAGTAATCCCCACGGACAGAACACTGAAGCTTTCTTT	CASSNPHGQNTEAFF
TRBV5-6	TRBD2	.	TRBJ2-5	TGTGCCAGCAGCCGAACTAGCGGGAGGGCCTATGAGACCCAGTACTTC	CASSRTSGRAYETQYF
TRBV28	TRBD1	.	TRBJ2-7	TGTGCCAGCAGTTTAACAGGGGGCGTCTACGAGCAGTACTTC	CASSLTGGVYEQYF
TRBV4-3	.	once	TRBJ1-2	TGCGCCAGCAGCCAAGGCGCTGGGAACCCCTATGGCTACACCTTC	CASSQGAGNPYGYTF
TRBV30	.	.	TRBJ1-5	TGTGCCTGGAGTGTCTCGCAGGGAGGCAATCAGCCCCAGCATTTT	CAWSVSQGGNQPQHF
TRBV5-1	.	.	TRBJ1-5	TGCGCCAGCAGCTTGTCAGGGATTAGCAATCAGCCCCAGCATTTT	CASSLSGISNQPQHF
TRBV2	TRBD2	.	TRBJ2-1	TGTGCCAGCAGTGATTCGGCTAGCGGGCTCACATCCTACAATGAGCAGTTCTTC	CASSDSASGLTSYNEQFF
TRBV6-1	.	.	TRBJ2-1	TGTGCCAGCAGCTACAGCGTGTACAATGAGCAGTTCTTC	CASSYSVYNEQFF
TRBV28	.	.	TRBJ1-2	TGTGCCAGCAGTTTTGGTGCAGGAAAGACATATGGCTACACCTTC	CASSFGAGKTYGYTF
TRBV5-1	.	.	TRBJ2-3	TGCGCCAGCAGCTTGGCCCTAGAAGGCACAGATACGCAGTATTTT	CASSLALEGTDTQYF
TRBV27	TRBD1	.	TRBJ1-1	TGTGCCAGCAGCCGGGGGACAGGGGGCTTCAAAGGCACTGAAGCTTTCTTT	CASSRGTGGFKGTEAFF
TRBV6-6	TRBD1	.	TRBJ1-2	TGTGCCAGCAGTCAGGGGGCGACCTATGGCTACACCTTC	CASSQGATYGYTF
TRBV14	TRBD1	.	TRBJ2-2	TGTGCCAGCAGCCAAGATCGGCACAGGGGGCGGGGTACCGGGGAGCTGTTTTTT	CASSQDRHRGRGTGELFF
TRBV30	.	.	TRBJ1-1	TGTGCCTGGAGTACCCTCGAAAAAAACACTGAAGCTTTCTTT	CAWSTLEKNTEAFF
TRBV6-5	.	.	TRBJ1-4	TGTGCCAGCAGTTACCGGGGCAGGGCGGATGAAAAACTGTTTTTT	CASSYRGRADEKLFF
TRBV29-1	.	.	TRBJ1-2	TGCAGCGTTACCGAGGACTTCTATGGCTACACCTTC	CSVTEDFYGYTF
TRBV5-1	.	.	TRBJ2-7	TGCGCCAGCAGCCCTGACATGAGCTACGAGCAGTACTTC	CASSPDMSYEQYF
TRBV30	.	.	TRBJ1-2	TGTGCCTGGGGGGGGCCGGCCTATGGCTACACCTTC	CAWGGPAYGYTF
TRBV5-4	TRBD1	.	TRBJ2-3	TGTGCCAGCAGCCGTCTGGGGGACAGGGGGCAAGATACGCAGTATTTT	CASSRLGDRGQDTQYF
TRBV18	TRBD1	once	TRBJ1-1	TGTGCCAGCTCACCTTCGACAGGGAATACTGAAGCTTTCTTT	CASSPSTGNTEAFF
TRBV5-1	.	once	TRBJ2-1	TGCGCCAGCAGCTTGGGGGGGACTGGAACATACAATGAGCAGTTCTTC	CASSLGGTGTYNEQFF
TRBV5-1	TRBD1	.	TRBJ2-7	TGCGCCAGCAGCATGACCGGGACAGACTACGAGCAGTACTTC	CASSMTGTDYEQYF
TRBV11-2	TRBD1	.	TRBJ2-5	TGTGCCAGCAGCACCGACAGGGGTATCGAGACCCAGTACTTC	CASSTDRGIETQYF
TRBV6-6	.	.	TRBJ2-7	TGTGCCAGCAGTCCGGGGGTCCACCCTTACGAGCAGTACTTC	CASSPGVHPYEQYF
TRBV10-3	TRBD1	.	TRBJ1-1	TGTGCCATCAGTGAGTCAGCCCAGGGGGTTGAAGCTTTCTTT	CAISESAQGVEAFF